This TCR beta chain originates from a study of breast tumors, draining lymph nodes, adjacent tissues. Trimming cost V 8 bases and J 0 bases, with 20 bases left between them. The CDR3 is made up of 18 amino acids. Germline V CDR1 and CDR2: SGHVS, FNYEAQ. Concerning this clonotype: Its antigen remains unknown.

Axillary draining lymph nodes of breast cancer patients supplied the node samples. Study-level findings and limits: Luminal-like breast cancer showed significantly higher tumor–nontumor repertoire similarity than basal-like.

TCRdb processed the multiplex PCR reads anew with MiXCR; each CDR3 protein has one entry. The data contain around 100,000 distinct CDR3 sequences, around 20% of them singletons. The clonotype was recovered from a female donor with breast cancer. Some clones in this sample may be carry-over from other donors' samples. Sequencing was done on a sample of axillary lymph node tissue. V is TRBV7-6 and J is TRBJ2-6; D remains unclear. The CDR3: CASGQGNLVFSGANVLTF. The CDR3 DNA reads as TGTGCCAGCGGCCAAGGGAATCTGGTTTTCTCTGGGGCCAACGTCCTGACTTTC.